What follows are 31 T cell receptor beta chains derived from one specimen sequenced in a study of shared clonotypes between healthy human individuals. Some clones are missing from TCRdb's copy, which holds only in-frame ones; the method was immunoSEQ multiplex PCR. Of about a million clones in the sample, 70% to 85% were seen once. The material sequenced was memory CD4+ T cells sorted from blood. Documented subset: CD45RA-negative fraction. The receptors come from a man in his late teens or twenties in good health.

V usage is TRBV7-8 and J usage is TRBJ1-2, with D possibly TRBD1 on 6 matching bases. The CDR3 is 14 amino acids. Trimming removed 1 base from V and 5 bases from J, with 11 bases in between. The germline V gene has CDR1 SGHVS and CDR2 FQNEAQ. CDR3 in DNA: TGTGCCAGCAGCTTAGGGAGGGGGGCTTATGGCTACACCTTC. Translating it yields CASSLGRGAYGYTF.

The chain employs TRBV6-5 and TRBJ1-4; 9 bases map to TRBD1. Germline CDR1 is MNHEY and CDR2 is SVGAGI. This CDR3 region has 15 residues. V lost 5 bases, J lost 5 bases, and 6 bases stayed unmatched. The CDR3 sequence is CASSPQGAQNEKLFF. CDR3 nucleotide sequence: TGTGCCAGCAGTCCACAGGGGGCTCAGAATGAAAAACTGTTTTTT.

This sequence joins TRBV5-8 and TRBJ2-2, with D perhaps TRBD2 (5 bases). Germline V gene lookup returns CDR1 SGHTS and CDR2 YDEGEE. V was trimmed by 0 bases and J by 5 bases, leaving 14 bases between them. The CDR3 loop spans 16 amino acids. CDR3 in amino acids: CASSLESGKKTGELFF. The CDR3 nucleotides read TGTGCCAGCAGCTTGGAATCGGGGAAGAAGACCGGGGAGCTGTTTTTT.

This clone has just one count. CDR3 sequence reads: CASSPEVQGAKQYF. CDR3 bases: TGTGCCAGCTCACCAGAGGTCCAGGGAGCTAAGCAGTACTTC. This chain uses TRBV18 with TRBJ2-7, with D perhaps given as TRBD1 or TRBD2 (5 bases each). The germline V gene has CDR1 KGHSH and CDR2 LQKENI. The CDR3 has 14 amino acids. Between the trimmed V and J ends, which lost 2 bases and 8 bases, there was a span of 16 bases.

This clone has more than one count but fewer than ten. The V call is TRBV19, the J call TRBJ1-5, with 7 bases identical to TRBD1. Germline trimming cut 5 bases from V and 4 bases from J; bases unmatched to any gene: 8. The CDR3 has 15 residues. Per the germline V gene, CDR1 is LNHDA and CDR2 is SQIVND (reference sequence). The CDR3 DNA follows: TGTGCCAGTAGTGGGGACGACAGGGCTAATCAGCCCCAGCATTTT. Protein product: CASSGDDRANQPQHF.

The sample holds a few counts of this clone. The chain has TRBV6-5 and TRBJ2-3, with TRBD2 matching 13 bases. This CDR3 is 14 amino acids long. Germline V gene sequence: CDR1 MNHEY, CDR2 SVGAGI. With 11 bases clipped from V and 8 bases from J, the junction kept 10 bases outside the gene matches. The CDR3 sequence is CAARTSGSASTQYF. The CDR3 DNA reads as TGTGCCGCGCGGACTAGCGGGAGCGCCAGTACGCAGTATTTT.

This clone was seen only a few times. The chain has TRBV5-8 and TRBJ2-3, with TRBD1 matching over 7 bases. The length of the CDR3 is 14 residues. Unmatched junction bases numbered 7, after V lost 4 bases and J lost 5 bases. CDR1 is SGHTS, CDR2 YDEGEE, per germline. The CDR3 loop reads CASSEGGARDTQYF. CDR3 sequence (DNA): TGTGCCAGCAGCGAAGGGGGCGCAAGAGATACGCAGTATTTT. Full variable domain (remainder filled in from reference TRBV5-8 and TRBJ2-3): EAGVTQSPTHLIKTRGQQATLRCSPISGHTSVYWYQQALGLGLQFLLWYDEGEERNRGNFPPRFSGRQFPNYSSELNVNALELEDSALYLCASSEGGARDTQYFGPGTRLTVL.

To note about this clone: The same CDR3 arises from other DNA sequences in this sample as well. V is TRBV2 and J is TRBJ1-5, with D maybe TRBD1 (5 bases). Germline CDR1 is SNHLY and CDR2 is FYNNEI. The V end was cut by 3 bases, the J end by 2 bases, with 11 bases between. The length of the CDR3 is 15 residues. The CDR3 bases are TGTGCCAGCAGTGAGGGGTCGGGGGGCAATCAGCCCCAGCATTTT. It encodes CASSEGSGGNQPQHF.

Notes on this clone: This CDR3 is also generated by other DNA sequences in the sample. The chain has TRBV7-2 and TRBJ1-1; D not resolved. The CDR3 extends over 13 amino acids. The V and J ends lost 5 bases and 1 base respectively, with 8 bases between them. CDR1 and CDR2 (germline): SGHTA, FQGNSA. CDR3 DNA: TGTGCCAGCAGCCTGGAGGGGAACACTGAAGCTTTCTTT. Translated: CASSLEGNTEAFF.

The chain links TRBV7-9 to TRBJ2-2, with 8 bases fitting TRBD1. This CDR3 is built from 14 residues. CDR1 SEHNR and CDR2 FQNEAQ come from the germline V gene (reference sequence). J gave up 2 bases and V 8 bases, and 4 bases lay outside the gene matches. CDR3 in amino acids: CASDDRGNTGELFF. CDR3 DNA sequence: TGTGCCAGCGATGACAGGGGAAACACCGGGGAGCTGTTTTTT.

The gene calls are TRBV7-9 and TRBJ1-2, with D unresolved. V lost 8 bases to trimming and J lost 4 bases, with 11 bases between them. From germline, CDR1 is SEHNR and CDR2 FQNEAQ (reference sequence). The CDR3 covers 12 residues. The CDR3 bases are TGTGCCAGCGAGGGAGGAGGCTATGGCTACACCTTC. Its protein product is CASEGGGYGYTF. The entire variable domain, with the rest obtained from reference TRBV7-9 and TRBJ1-2, is as follows: DTGVSQNPRHKITKRGQNVTFRCDPISEHNRLYWYRQTLGQGPEFLTYFQNEAQLEKSRLLSDRFSAERPKGSFSTLEIQRTEQGDSAMYLCASEGGGYGYTFGSGTRLTVV.

The chain couples TRBV30 to TRBJ2-1, with 10 bases lining up with TRBD2. This CDR3 comprises 15 residues. V gave up 0 bases and J gave up 6 bases; unmatched junction bases: 5. Germline loops: CDR1 GTSNPN, CDR2 SVGIG (reference sequence). The CDR3 bases are TGTGCCTGGAGTGTACTCAGCGGGAGGGCCAATGAGCAGTTCTTC. It translates to CAWSVLSGRANEQFF.

V gene TRBV19 combines with J gene TRBJ1-5, with 9 bases matching TRBD1. CDR3 length equals 17 residues. The trim removed 5 bases at V and 0 bases at J, leaving 8 bases unmatched. The germline CDR1 and CDR2 sequences are LNHDA and SQIVND (reference sequence). CDR3: CASSASTGGDSNQPQHF. The CDR3 DNA follows: TGTGCCAGTAGTGCTTCGACAGGGGGAGATAGCAATCAGCCCCAGCATTTT.

This clone has a single count. The chain couples TRBV11-2 to TRBJ2-1; 8 nucleotides line up with TRBD2. The CDR3 runs to 14 residues. Per germline, CDR1 SGHAT and CDR2 FQNNGV. The J segment lost 8 bases and the V segment lost 3 bases, leaving 6 bases of the junction unmatched. This CDR3 is CASSLSLAVHEQFF. For the CDR3, the DNA is TGTGCCAGCAGCTTGTCACTAGCGGTCCATGAGCAGTTCTTC.

The CDR3 sequence is CASGLVGPGGELFF. The CDR3 nucleotides are TGTGCTAGTGGTTTGGTCGGCCCAGGCGGGGAGCTGTTTTTT. The gene calls are TRBV12-5 and TRBJ2-2; D ambiguous. CDR1 is LGHNT, CDR2 FRNRAP, per germline. Between the trimmed V and J ends, which lost 0 bases and 7 bases, there was a span of 9 bases. The CDR3 length is 14 residues.

V and J are TRBV5-1 and TRBJ1-1; no clear D gene. The V gene lost 2 bases and the J gene lost 5 bases, with 7 bases spanning the gap. Looked up from germline, CDR1 is SGHRS and CDR2 is YFSETQ. The CDR3 is made up of 12 amino acids. The CDR3 coding sequence is TGCGCCAGCAGCTTAGGGCAGACTGAAGCTTTCTTT. Protein: CASSLGQTEAFF. The whole variable domain, remainder taken from reference TRBV5-1 and TRBJ1-1, is KAGVTQTPRYLIKTRGQQVTLSCSPISGHRSVSWYQQTPGQGLQFLFEYFSETQRNKGNFPGRFSGRQFSNSRSEMNVSTLELGDSALYLCASSLGQTEAFFGQGTRLTVV.

The chain carries TRBV7-8 and TRBJ1-2, with 9 bases identical to TRBD1. Per germline, CDR1 SGHVS and CDR2 FQNEAQ. The junction had 7 bases not matched to a gene; V was cut back by 5 bases and J by 3 bases. The CDR3 has 15 amino acids. CDR3 coding DNA: TGTGCCAGCAGCCCCCGAGGGACAGGGTACTATGGCTACACCTTC. Translation: CASSPRGTGYYGYTF. The full variable domain, rest sourced from reference TRBV7-8 and TRBJ1-2, is GAGVSQSPRYKVAKRGQDVALRCDPISGHVSLFWYQQALGQGPEFLTYFQNEAQLDKSGLPSDRFFAERPEGSVSTLKIQRTQQEDSAVYLCASSPRGTGYYGYTFGSGTRLTVV.

This clone was seen just once. V and J are TRBV5-8 and TRBJ1-4; 9 bases line up with TRBD1. V trimming: 4 bases; J trimming: 5 bases; junction bases outside the gene matches: 9. Germline V gene data show CDR1 as SGHTS and CDR2 as YDEGEE. CDR3 length: 16 residues. The CDR3 loop is CASSATGGMKNEKLFF. The CDR3 region has the DNA TGTGCCAGCAGCGCCACAGGGGGCATGAAGAATGAAAAACTGTTTTTT.

The chain employs TRBV5-1 and TRBJ2-1, with 10 bases lining up with TRBD1. The CDR3 covers 16 residues. CDR1 SGHRS and CDR2 YFSETQ come from the germline V gene. Trimming removed 1 base from V and 6 bases from J; junction bases left unmatched: 7. The CDR3: CASSLTQDRGFNEQFF. CDR3 nucleotide sequence: TGCGCCAGCAGCTTGACCCAGGACAGGGGGTTCAATGAGCAGTTCTTC.

The chain's CDR3 is CSAVRPPEAFF. The CDR3 bases are TGCAGCGCCGTCAGGCCCCCTGAAGCTTTCTTT. The chain is built from TRBV29-1 and TRBJ1-1; D is unclear. The CDR3 contains 11 residues. V was clipped by 7 bases and J by 6 bases, with 12 bases between them. The germline V gene has CDR1 SQVTM and CDR2 ANQGSEA.

This clone was seen many times. Distinct nucleotide sequences in the sample also encode this CDR3. This chain joins TRBV5-6 and TRBJ1-5; 10 positions match TRBD1. Germline V lookup: CDR1 SGHDT, CDR2 YYEEEE. This CDR3 contains 14 residues. V shed 2 bases, J shed 5 bases, and the junction held 1 base outside the gene matches. For the CDR3, the DNA is TGTGCCAGCAGCTTCGGACAGGGGGATCAGCCCCAGCATTTT. The encoded protein is CASSFGQGDQPQHF.

The chain links TRBV2 to TRBJ2-5; tentative D call: TRBD2 (7 bases). CDR3 size: 15 residues. Germline assignment: CDR1 SNHLY and CDR2 FYNNEI. The V gene lost 1 base and the J gene lost 0 bases, with 9 bases spanning the gap. CDR3 in DNA: TGTGCCAGCAGTGAAGAGGGGGGGCACCAAGAGACCCAGTACTTC. Translating gives CASSEEGGHQETQYF.

This sequence joins TRBV5-4 and TRBJ1-1; 7 positions match TRBD1. V shed 2 bases and J 2 bases; nucleotides not matched to a gene: 6. Germline V gene data show CDR1 as SGHNT and CDR2 as YYREEE (reference sequence). The CDR3 spans 15 residues. CDR3: CASSLRGPINTEAFF. CDR3 coding DNA: TGTGCCAGCAGCTTAAGGGGGCCTATTAACACTGAAGCTTTCTTT.

This chain joins TRBV18 and TRBJ2-5; D possibly corresponds to TRBD2 (5 bases). The CDR3 covers 14 residues. V was cut by 1 base and J by 5 bases, with 11 bases left in between. Germline CDR1 KGHSH, CDR2 LQKENI. Here the CDR3 DNA reads TGTGCCAGCTCACCACAGTCGGGGTGGGAGACCCAGTACTTC. Its translation is CASSPQSGWETQYF. Supplemented by reference TRBV18 and TRBJ2-5, the full variable domain reads NAGVMQNPRHLVRRRGQEARLRCSPMKGHSHVYWYRQLPEEGLKFMVYLQKENIIDESGMPKERFSAEFPKEGPSILRIQQVVRGDSAAYFCASSPQSGWETQYFGPGTRLLVL.

The chain couples TRBV4-3 to TRBJ2-3; 8 bases map to TRBD2. The CDR3 runs 17 residues. Germline CDR1 is LGHNA and CDR2 is YSLEER. The trim removed 0 bases at V and 4 bases at J, leaving 9 bases unmatched. CDR3 residues: CASSQDRAGGGSDTQYF. The CDR3 DNA reads TGCGCCAGCAGCCAAGATAGGGCGGGAGGTGGCTCAGATACGCAGTATTTT.

The chain joins TRBV7-8 to TRBJ2-7; D is perhaps TRBD1 (6 bases). This CDR3 comprises 15 residues. In germline, CDR1 is SGHVS, CDR2 FQNEAQ. V lost 0 bases and J lost 3, with 12 bases in between. The CDR3 region is CASSLAGRGYYEQYF. DNA for the CDR3: TGTGCCAGCAGCTTAGCTGGCAGGGGTTACTACGAGCAGTACTTC.

This sequence joins TRBV5-1 and TRBJ2-7, with 7 bases lining up with TRBD1. The CDR3 has 14 amino acids. With 4 bases clipped from V and 2 bases from J, the junction kept 6 bases outside the gene matches. Germline-derived CDR1 and CDR2 are SGHRS and YFSETQ. Here the CDR3 DNA reads TGCGCCAGCAGCCGGGACAGCTCAACCTACGAGCAGTACTTC. This codes for CASSRDSSTYEQYF.

The chain links TRBV10-1 to TRBJ1-1; perhaps TRBD1 as D (5 bases). The germline V and J ends were trimmed by 4 bases and 5 bases, with 17 bases remaining between them. In germline, CDR1 is WNHNN, CDR2 SYGVQD (reference sequence). This CDR3 contains 15 residues. CDR3 in amino acids: CASSASSAGGTEAFF. CDR3 sequence (DNA): TGCGCCAGCAGTGCGAGTTCAGCCGGGGGGACTGAAGCTTTCTTT.

The chain carries TRBV27 and TRBJ2-7; weak D call: TRBD2 (5 bases). The V and J ends lost 0 bases and 7 bases respectively, with 13 bases between them. The CDR3 covers 14 residues. Germline loops: CDR1 MNHEY, CDR2 SMNVEV (reference sequence). The CDR3 nucleotides read TGTGCCAGCAGTTTATCTTCTTTCTCGGGGGAGCAGTACTTC. This sequence encodes CASSLSSFSGEQYF.

The table lists this clone with a few counts. The chain couples TRBV5-1 to TRBJ2-7; 10 positions match TRBD1. Germline-derived CDR1 and CDR2 are SGHRS and YFSETQ. The CDR3 sequence is 15 residues long. J was trimmed by 7 bases and V by 4 bases; bases with no gene match: 11. The CDR3: CASSGGTGDLREQYF. Written as DNA, the CDR3 is TGCGCCAGCAGCGGAGGGACAGGGGATCTTAGGGAGCAGTACTTC.

The chain joins TRBV5-1 to TRBJ2-5; D gene unclear. From germline, CDR1 is SGHRS and CDR2 YFSETQ. V was clipped by 0 bases and J by 0 bases, with 9 bases between them. There are 15 residues in the CDR3. CDR3 sequence: CASSLGPQNQETQYF. Written as DNA, the CDR3 is TGCGCCAGCAGCTTGGGTCCACAGAACCAAGAGACCCAGTACTTC.